The clone carrying this T cell receptor beta chain appeared a few times. Antigen specificity is unknown. The time point is: pre-sensitization, week 0. Stated treatment: therapeutic diphenylcyclopropenone sensitization with weekly scalp DPC. The data are from a study of human T cells and chemical hapten exposure. Study information: While the approximately 23-week study was under way, patients received diphenylcyclopropenone on the scalp every week. Epicutaneous patch tests delivered 0.01% DPC to the upper back, with evaluation at 6 days.

General study results and limits: Alopecia affected the donors, so their immune response may differ from healthy people's. Patch test score was positively correlated with the counts of TCRs that had expanded at PT1.

TCRdb re-called the RACE reads with MiXCR, one entry per CDR3 protein. Of 150,000 to 200,000 distinct CDR3 sequences detected, around 30% appear once; the ten largest clones hold 2.9%. The sample consisted of whole blood, taken in connection with sensitization to the hapten diphenylcyclopropenone (DPC). The sequence came from a young woman with alopecia areata. Some clones in this sample may be carry-over from other donors' samples.

The CDR3 loop is CASSWQGAEAFF. CDR3 coding DNA: TGTGCCAGCAGCTGGCAGGGTGCTGAAGCTTTCTTT. The genes are TRBV7-2 and TRBJ1-1; maybe TRBD1 (5 bases). CDR1 SGHTA and CDR2 FQGNSA come from the germline V gene. The length of the CDR3 is 12 residues. V was trimmed by 4 bases and J by 6 bases, leaving 9 bases between them.